The 29 T cell receptor beta chains below come from one sample, sequenced in a study of T cells in Graves' hyperthyroidism and ophthalmopathy. RNA transcripts yielded amplified TCR beta CDR3 regions. The TCR CDR3 first-round RT-PCR relied on the HTBI primer set. In TCRdb, the multiplex PCR reads were re-called with MiXCR into one record per CDR3 protein. The sample contains about 480,000 distinct CDR3 sequences, 14% of which appear only once. Sequencing was performed on blood. The origin of the receptors is a woman younger than 30 with Graves' hyperthyroidism.

This clonotype was found many times. The V and J genes are TRBV12-3 or TRBV12-4 and TRBJ1-1; unclear D gene. Between the trimmed V and J ends, which lost 7 bases and 10 bases, there was a span of 10 bases. This CDR3 region has 10 residues. This CDR3 is CASTRDGAFF. CDR3 sequence (DNA): TGTGCCAGCACGCGAGATGGAGCTTTCTTT.

The table lists this clonotype with a few counts. V usage is TRBV5-1 and J usage is TRBJ2-2; TRBD2 might be the D (5 bases). Germline V lookup: CDR1 SGHRS, CDR2 YFSETQ. The CDR3 runs to 17 residues. Deletions cut 4 bases from V and 1 base from J, with 17 bases between. The CDR3 reads CASSPFLSGVNTGELFF. CDR3 in DNA: TGCGCCAGCAGCCCCTTTCTTTCCGGGGTGAACACCGGGGAGCTGTTTTTT.

The chain is built from TRBV11-2 and TRBJ2-7; maybe TRBD2 (5 bases). CDR3 size: 13 residues. Germline CDR1 is SGHAT and CDR2 is FQNNGV. Trimming pared 4 bases from V and 7 bases from J, leaving 14 bases between. The CDR3 DNA is TGTGCCAGCAGCTCAGAAAGGACTGGGGAGCAGTACTTC. This sequence encodes CASSSERTGEQYF. The variable domain in full, completed from reference TRBV11-2 and TRBJ2-7, reads EAGVAQSPRYKIIEKRQSVAFWCNPISGHATLYWYQQILGQGPKLLIQFQNNGVVDDSQLPKDRFSAERLKGVDSTLKIQPAKLEDSAVYLCASSSERTGEQYFGPGTRLTVT.

Worth noting for this clonotype: This sequence may be a read error, since a much larger clone differs from it by one base. The rearrangement uses TRBV24-1 and TRBJ2-1; no definite D call. The DNA matches TRBJ2-7 better at its end, which makes the J call doubtful. The CDR3 consists of 12 residues. In germline, CDR1 is KGHDR, CDR2 SFDVKD. CDR3 loop: CATSDYYNEQYF. For the CDR3, the DNA is TGTGCCACCAGTGACTATTACAATGAGCAGTACTTC.

This rearrangement joins TRBV7-9 to TRBJ2-3, with 9 bases fitting TRBD2. The CDR3 sequence is 15 residues long. Germline V lookup: CDR1 SEHNR, CDR2 FQNEAQ (reference sequence). V trimming: 3 bases; J trimming: 2 bases; junction bases outside the gene matches: 3. The CDR3 loop is CASSFASGATDTQYF. CDR3 DNA: TGTGCCAGCAGCTTCGCTAGCGGGGCCACAGATACGCAGTATTTT.

CDR3 sequence: CAWSVQENQPQHF. The CDR3 bases are TGTGCCTGGAGTGTACAGGAGAATCAGCCCCAGCATTTT. The chain joins TRBV30 to TRBJ1-5; D may be TRBD1 (5 bases). The germline gives CDR1 GTSNPN, CDR2 SVGIG (reference sequence). The CDR3 has 13 residues. The V end lost 0 bases, the J end lost 4 bases, and 7 bases lay between the germline ends.

This clonotype was seen a few times. The chain combines TRBV10-3 with TRBJ2-3; D is unresolved. Germline V gives CDR1 ENHRY, CDR2 SYGVKD. Trimming removed 4 bases at V and 6 bases at J, with 11 bases between. The CDR3 covers 13 residues. CDR3 coding DNA: TGTGCCATCAGTGGCAAGGGATCGGATACGCAGTATTTT. This sequence encodes CAISGKGSDTQYF.

This clonotype was recorded many times. V and J are TRBV11-2 and TRBJ2-5, with D possibly matching TRBD1 (6 bases). Germline CDR1 reads SGHAT; CDR2 reads FQNNGV. CDR3 size: 14 residues. Trimming cost V 2 bases and J 5 bases, with 12 bases left between them. The CDR3, as DNA: TGTGCCAGCAGCTTACTAGGGGGTAGGGAGACCCAGTACTTC. It specifies CASSLLGGRETQYF.

This clonotype was counted ten times or more. The chain couples TRBV2 to TRBJ2-5; 14 nucleotides align to TRBD2. The CDR3 has 15 residues. J gave up 5 bases and V 9 bases, and 8 bases lay outside the gene matches. The germline V gene has CDR1 SNHLY and CDR2 FYNNEI. The CDR3 reads CARGGTSGRAETQYF. The CDR3 bases are TGTGCCAGGGGAGGGACTAGCGGGAGAGCTGAGACCCAGTACTTC.

This clonotype was counted many times. The genes are TRBV20-1 and TRBJ1-1; D is perhaps TRBD1 (6 bases). The CDR3 is 14 amino acids. Trimming shortened V by 1 base and J by 1 base, and 10 bases separated the two germline ends. Per the germline V gene, CDR1 is DFQATT and CDR2 is SNEGSKA (reference sequence). The CDR3 region is CSARGDIWNTEAFF. The CDR3 DNA reads TGCAGTGCTAGAGGGGACATTTGGAACACTGAAGCTTTCTTT.

This clonotype has a handful of counts. A single base separates this from a much larger clone, so it may be a read error. The chain is built from TRBV12-3 or TRBV12-4 and TRBJ1-1, with 9 bases that match TRBD1. The CDR3 has 16 amino acids. V lost 8 bases, J lost 5 bases, and 15 bases stayed unmatched. The CDR3 nucleotides are TGTGCCAGCGCCAAACCGGGGACAGGGAAGAGAACTGAAGCTTTCTTT. It codes for CASAKPGTGKRTEAFF.

This clonotype was seen many times. The rearrangement uses TRBV11-2 and TRBJ1-2; no definite D call. V was cut by 7 bases and J by 2 bases, with 14 bases left in between. The CDR3 consists of 14 residues. Germline V lookup: CDR1 SGHAT, CDR2 FQNNGV. DNA of the CDR3: TGTGCCAGCACTCAAGACACCCGGAACTATGGCTACACCTTC. Residues: CASTQDTRNYGYTF.

This clonotype has a count of ten or more. The chain has TRBV12-5 and TRBJ2-7; tentatively, D is TRBD2 (6 bases). Germline V gene sequence: CDR1 LGHNT, CDR2 FRNRAP. With 9 bases removed from V and 3 bases from J, the gap between germline ends came to 18 bases. The CDR3 is 14 amino acids. CDR3 amino acids: CASLPGDLNYEQYV. The CDR3 DNA sequence: TGTGCTAGCCTGCCGGGGGACTTAAACTACGAGCAGTACGTC.

This clonotype was picked up a small number of times. The rearrangement uses TRBV6-1 and TRBJ1-1, with D hard to call. Germline V gene data show CDR1 as MNHNS and CDR2 as SASEGT. The CDR3 consists of 14 residues. The germline V and J ends were trimmed by 8 bases and 0 bases, with 13 bases remaining between them. DNA of the CDR3: TGTGCCAGCCTCCCGGGAGGGTTGAACACTGAAGCTTTCTTT. It translates to CASLPGGLNTEAFF.

This clonotype came up a few times. The CDR3 region has the DNA TGCAGTGCTAGAGATGAAGAGACCTACGAGCAGTACGTC. The encoded protein is CSARDEETYEQYV. The rearrangement uses TRBV20-1 and TRBJ2-7; no definite D call. Germline CDR1 and CDR2: DFQATT and SNEGSKA (reference sequence). The V and J ends lost 0 bases and 2 bases respectively, with 8 bases between them. The CDR3 has 13 residues.

This clonotype occurred many times. The rearrangement links TRBV5-5 to TRBJ1-1; D unclear. The CDR3 runs 12 residues. V was trimmed by 2 bases and J by 9 bases, leaving 11 bases between them. Germline V CDR1 and CDR2: SGHKS, YYEKEE (reference sequence). The CDR3 DNA follows: TGTGCCAGCAGCTTTAGGGTTTTTAAAGCTTTCTTT. Encoded protein: CASSFRVFKAFF.

The chain carries TRBV29-1 and TRBJ2-1, with D possibly TRBD2 on 5 matching bases. The CDR3 spans 12 residues. The germline V gene has CDR1 SQVTM and CDR2 ANQGSEA. Trimming stripped 7 bases from V and 7 bases from J, with 14 bases between. The CDR3 loop reads CSAESRRNEQFF. The CDR3 coding sequence is TGCAGCGCCGAAAGCCGGAGGAATGAGCAGTTCTTC.

The chain links TRBV5-1 to TRBJ2-1; 9 nucleotides line up with TRBD2. Germline assignment: CDR1 SGHRS and CDR2 YFSETQ. The CDR3 length is 15 residues. After removal of 3 bases from V and 5 bases from J, the junction contained 6 bases not matched to a gene. This chain's CDR3 is CASSSLAGMDNEQFF. Here the CDR3 DNA reads TGCGCCAGCAGCTCCCTAGCGGGAATGGACAATGAGCAGTTCTTC.

This rearrangement joins TRBV19 to TRBJ1-2, with no clear D. Per germline, CDR1 LNHDA and CDR2 SQIVND (reference sequence). The length of the CDR3 is 12 residues. Trimming left V 7 bases short and J 4 bases short, with 10 bases between. CDR3 amino acids: CASTAGFYGYTF. The CDR3 DNA reads TGTGCCAGTACTGCAGGCTTCTATGGCTACACCTTC.

J is TRBJ1-5 and V is TRBV29-1; D remains unclear. The CDR3 sequence is 13 residues long. CDR1 is SQVTM and CDR2 is ANQGSEA in the germline V gene. V shed 4 bases and J shed 4 bases, with 11 bases lying between them. CDR3 bases: TGCAGCGTTGGATTATTTTGGAATCAGCCCCAGCATTTT. Translated, it gives CSVGLFWNQPQHF.

This clonotype was seen many times. This chain uses TRBV3-1 with TRBJ2-6; D gene ambiguous. The germline gives CDR1 LGHDT, CDR2 YNNKEL (reference sequence). The CDR3 extends over 13 amino acids. V dropped 5 bases and J dropped 0 bases, with 2 bases sitting between them. The CDR3 region is CASSNSGANVLTF. The CDR3 DNA is TGTGCCAGCAGCAACTCTGGGGCCAACGTCCTGACTTTC.

Turning to this clonotype: Just one base apart from a much larger clone, this may be a read error. The chain couples TRBV7-9 to TRBJ2-1; tentatively, D is TRBD2 (6 bases). CDR1 is SEHNR, CDR2 FQNEAQ, per germline (reference sequence). The CDR3 has 12 amino acids. Trimming removed 2 bases at V and 8 bases at J, with 7 bases between. In DNA, the CDR3 is TGTGCCAGCAGCTTATGGGAGGATGAGCAGTTCTTC. It specifies CASSLWEDEQFF.

The V and J genes are TRBV7-9 and TRBJ2-6, with TRBD2 as a possible D gene (6 bases). The CDR3 runs to 17 residues. From germline, CDR1 is SEHNR and CDR2 FQNEAQ (reference sequence). The V end was cut by 5 bases, the J end by 0 bases, with 14 bases between. The CDR3 loop reads CASSRRASFSGANVLTF. The CDR3 DNA sequence: TGTGCCAGCAGCCGGAGGGCCTCCTTCTCTGGGGCCAACGTCCTGACTTTC. Based on the CDR3 plus reference TRBV7-9 and TRBJ2-6, the full variable domain is DTGVSQNPRHKITKRGQNVTFRCDPISEHNRLYWYRQTLGQGPEFLTYFQNEAQLEKSRLLSDRFSAERPKGSFSTLEIQRTEQGDSAMYLCASSRRASFSGANVLTFGAGSRLTVL.

This chain uses TRBV5-1 with TRBJ2-2; D gene uncertain. V shed 4 bases and J shed 4 bases, with 11 bases lying between them. Germline CDR1 is SGHRS and CDR2 is YFSETQ. The CDR3 has 14 residues. The CDR3 sequence is CASSPRHITGELFF. The CDR3 bases are TGCGCCAGCAGCCCGAGACACATCACCGGGGAGCTGTTTTTT.

This clonotype was observed many times. The chain uses TRBV11-2 and TRBJ2-3; 7 nucleotides align to TRBD2. The germline CDR1 and CDR2 sequences are SGHAT and FQNNGV. Trimming took 5 bases from V and 1 from J; bases not matched to a gene: 9. The CDR3 contains 16 residues. CDR3 sequence: CASSNGKGGGTDTQYF. The CDR3 DNA is TGTGCCAGCAGCAACGGGAAGGGAGGGGGCACAGATACGCAGTATTTT.

The rearrangement joins TRBV19 to TRBJ2-1; possible D gene TRBD2, 7 bases. The ends were cut back, 11 bases at V and 9 bases at J, with 26 bases in the middle. Looked up from germline, CDR1 is LNHDA and CDR2 is SQIVND (reference sequence). CDR3 size: 15 residues. CDR3 residues: CAAGWGGRGRTEQFF. The CDR3 nucleotides read TGTGCCGCAGGGTGGGGGGGCAGAGGGAGGACTGAGCAGTTCTTC.

This clonotype has at least ten counts. This sequence joins TRBV2 and TRBJ1-1; no definite D call. From germline, CDR1 is SNHLY and CDR2 FYNNEI. The length of the CDR3 is 12 residues. Trimming took off 2 bases at V and 7 bases at J, with 8 bases between the two ends. Written as DNA, the CDR3 is TGTGCCAGCAGTGAACCCCTAATTGAAGCTTTCTTT. Amino acid sequence: CASSEPLIEAFF.

This clonotype occurred many times. The chain recombines TRBV20-1 with TRBJ2-2, with 9 bases matching TRBD2. Losses at the gene ends were 5 bases for V and 3 bases for J; bases not matched to a gene: 7. CDR1 is DFQATT, CDR2 SNEGSKA, per germline (reference sequence). This CDR3 has 15 amino acids. CDR3 amino acids: CSAASAGGYTGELFF. CDR3 DNA: TGCAGTGCTGCCTCGGCGGGAGGGTACACCGGGGAGCTGTTTTTT.

The rearrangement uses TRBV18 and TRBJ2-7; D might be TRBD2 (6 bases). The ends were cut back, 3 bases at V and 4 bases at J, with 13 bases in the middle. The CDR3 covers 14 residues. Germline V gene data show CDR1 as KGHSH and CDR2 as LQKENI. The CDR3 protein is CASSPGGAGYEQYV. The DNA for the CDR3 is TGTGCCAGCTCACCCGGGGGTGCTGGGTACGAGCAGTACGTC.